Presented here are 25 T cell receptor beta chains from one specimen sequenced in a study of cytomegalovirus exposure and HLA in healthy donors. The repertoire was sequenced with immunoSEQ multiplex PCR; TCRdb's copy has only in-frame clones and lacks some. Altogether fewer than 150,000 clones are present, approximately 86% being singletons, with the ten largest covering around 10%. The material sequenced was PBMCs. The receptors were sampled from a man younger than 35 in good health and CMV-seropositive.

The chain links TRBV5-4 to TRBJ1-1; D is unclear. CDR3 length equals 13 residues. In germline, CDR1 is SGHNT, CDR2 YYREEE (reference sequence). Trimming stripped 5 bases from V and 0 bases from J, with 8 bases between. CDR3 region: CASRTSVNTEAFF. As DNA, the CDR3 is TGTGCCAGCAGGACGAGCGTGAACACTGAAGCTTTCTTT.

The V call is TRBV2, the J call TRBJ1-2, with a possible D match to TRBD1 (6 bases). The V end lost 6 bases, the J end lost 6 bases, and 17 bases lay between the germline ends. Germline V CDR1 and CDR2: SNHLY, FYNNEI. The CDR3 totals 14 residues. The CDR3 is CASRNTGPNHGYTF. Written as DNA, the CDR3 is TGTGCCAGCAGAAATACAGGGCCCAACCATGGCTACACCTTC.

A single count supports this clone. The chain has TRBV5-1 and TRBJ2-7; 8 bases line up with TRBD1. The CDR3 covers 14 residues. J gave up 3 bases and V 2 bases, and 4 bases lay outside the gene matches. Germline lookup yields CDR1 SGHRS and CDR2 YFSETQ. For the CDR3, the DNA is TGCGCCAGCAGCTTAAATACAGGGGGCTACGAGCAGTACTTC. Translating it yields CASSLNTGGYEQYF.

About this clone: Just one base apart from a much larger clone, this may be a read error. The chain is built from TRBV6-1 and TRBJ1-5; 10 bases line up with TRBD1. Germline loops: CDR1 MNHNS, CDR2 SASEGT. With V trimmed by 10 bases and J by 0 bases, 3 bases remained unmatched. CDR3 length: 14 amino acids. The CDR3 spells CAIGTGDSNQPQHF. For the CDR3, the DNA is TGTGCCATCGGGACAGGGGATAGCAATCAGCCCCAGCATTTT.

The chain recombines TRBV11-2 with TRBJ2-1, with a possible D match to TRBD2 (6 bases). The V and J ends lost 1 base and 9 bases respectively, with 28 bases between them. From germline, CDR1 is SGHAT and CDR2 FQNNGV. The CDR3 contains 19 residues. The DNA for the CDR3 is TGTGCCAGCAGCTTAGGCTTGGGTCCGGAAGTGGAGGGGCTTGCTGAGCAGTTCTTC. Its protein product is CASSLGLGPEVEGLAEQFF.

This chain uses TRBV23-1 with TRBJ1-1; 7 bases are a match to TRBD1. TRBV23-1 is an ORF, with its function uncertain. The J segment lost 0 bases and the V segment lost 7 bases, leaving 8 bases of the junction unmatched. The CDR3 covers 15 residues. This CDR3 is CASILPGTVNTEAFF. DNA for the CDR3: TGCGCCAGCATACTCCCCGGGACAGTGAACACTGAAGCTTTCTTT.

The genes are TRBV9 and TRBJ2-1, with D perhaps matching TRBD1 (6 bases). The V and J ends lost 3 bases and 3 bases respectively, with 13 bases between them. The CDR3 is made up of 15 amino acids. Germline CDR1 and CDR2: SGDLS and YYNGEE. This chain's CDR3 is CASSARDTVYNEQFF. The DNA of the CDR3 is TGTGCCAGCAGCGCCCGGGACACGGTCTACAATGAGCAGTTCTTC.

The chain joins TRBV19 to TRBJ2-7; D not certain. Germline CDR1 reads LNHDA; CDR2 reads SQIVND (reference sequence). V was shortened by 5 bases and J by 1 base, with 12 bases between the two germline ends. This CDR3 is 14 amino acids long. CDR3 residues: CASSPTFTSYEQYF. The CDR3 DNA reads TGTGCCAGTAGTCCGACATTCACTTCCTACGAGCAGTACTTC.

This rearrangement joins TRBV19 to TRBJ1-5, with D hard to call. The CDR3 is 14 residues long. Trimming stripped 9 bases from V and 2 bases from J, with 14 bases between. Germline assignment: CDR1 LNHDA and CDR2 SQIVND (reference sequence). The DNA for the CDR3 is TGTGCCAGCAGAGGCCTCTCTGGCAATCAGCCCCAGCATTTT. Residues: CASRGLSGNQPQHF.

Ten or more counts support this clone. In DNA form, the CDR3 reads TGTGCCAGCAGTGATCAGTGGACAGTCAATCAGCCCCAGCATTTT. Encoded protein: CASSDQWTVNQPQHF. V is TRBV6-1 and J is TRBJ1-5; D may be TRBD1 (6 bases). V was cut by 3 bases and J by 3 bases, with 12 bases left in between. CDR1 and CDR2 from the germline V gene are MNHNS and SASEGT. This CDR3 comprises 15 residues.

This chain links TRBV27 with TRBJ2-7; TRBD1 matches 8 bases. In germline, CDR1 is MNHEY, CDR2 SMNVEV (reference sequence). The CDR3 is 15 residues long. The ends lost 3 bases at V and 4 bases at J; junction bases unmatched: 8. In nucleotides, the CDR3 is TGTGCCAGCAGTTTCGCGACAGGGGTACATTACGAGCAGTACTTC. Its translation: CASSFATGVHYEQYF.

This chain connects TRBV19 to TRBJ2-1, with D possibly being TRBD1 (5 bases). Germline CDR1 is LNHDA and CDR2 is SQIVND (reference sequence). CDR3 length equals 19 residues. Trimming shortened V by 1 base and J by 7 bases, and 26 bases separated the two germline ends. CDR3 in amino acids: CASSIVFAVLGSGQNEQFF. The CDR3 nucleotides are TGTGCCAGTAGTATAGTTTTCGCGGTCCTCGGTTCTGGACAAAATGAGCAGTTCTTC. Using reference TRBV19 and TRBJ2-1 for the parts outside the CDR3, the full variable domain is DGGITQSPKYLFRKEGQNVTLSCEQNLNHDAMYWYRQDPGQGLRLIYYSQIVNDFQKGDIAEGYSVSREKKESFPLTVTSAQKNPTAFYLCASSIVFAVLGSGQNEQFFGPGTRLTVL.

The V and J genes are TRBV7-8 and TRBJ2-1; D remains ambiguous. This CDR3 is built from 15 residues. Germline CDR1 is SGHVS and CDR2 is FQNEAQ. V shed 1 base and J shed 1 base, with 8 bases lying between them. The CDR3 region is CASSLDRESYNEQFF. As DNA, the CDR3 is TGTGCCAGCAGCTTAGACAGAGAATCCTACAATGAGCAGTTCTTC.

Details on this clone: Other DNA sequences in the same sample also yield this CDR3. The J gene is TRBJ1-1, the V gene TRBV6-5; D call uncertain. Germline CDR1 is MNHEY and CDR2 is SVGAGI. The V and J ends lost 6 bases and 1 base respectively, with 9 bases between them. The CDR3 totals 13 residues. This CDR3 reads CASSYRGNTEAFF. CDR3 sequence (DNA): TGTGCCAGCAGCTACCGAGGGAACACTGAAGCTTTCTTT.

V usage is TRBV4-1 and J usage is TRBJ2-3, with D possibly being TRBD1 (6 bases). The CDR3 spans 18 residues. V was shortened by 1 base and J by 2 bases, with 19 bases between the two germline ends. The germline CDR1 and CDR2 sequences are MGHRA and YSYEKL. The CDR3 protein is CASSQGRFGQSSTDTQYF. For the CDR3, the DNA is TGCGCCAGCAGCCAAGGGCGGTTTGGACAGTCCTCCACAGATACGCAGTATTTT.

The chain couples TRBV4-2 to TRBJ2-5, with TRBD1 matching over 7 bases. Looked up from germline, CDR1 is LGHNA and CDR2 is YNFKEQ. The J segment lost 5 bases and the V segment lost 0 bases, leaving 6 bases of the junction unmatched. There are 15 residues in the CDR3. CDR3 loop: CASSQDKGARETQYF. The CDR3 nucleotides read TGTGCCAGCAGCCAAGATAAGGGGGCCCGGGAGACCCAGTACTTC.

The DNA of the CDR3 is TGTGCCAGCAGTTACCCTAGCGGCGCGAACACCGGGGAGCTGTTTTTT. It encodes CASSYPSGANTGELFF. The chain links TRBV6-5 to TRBJ2-2; 7 positions agree with TRBD2. The CDR3 has 16 residues. Germline CDR1 and CDR2: MNHEY and SVGAGI. The V segment lost 2 bases and the J segment 0 bases; nucleotides outside the gene matches: 3.

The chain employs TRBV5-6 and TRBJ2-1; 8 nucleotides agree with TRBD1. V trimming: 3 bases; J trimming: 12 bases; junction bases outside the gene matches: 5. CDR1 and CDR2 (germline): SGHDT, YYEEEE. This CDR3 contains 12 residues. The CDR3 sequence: CASSSQGGGQFF. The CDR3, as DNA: TGTGCCAGCAGCTCACAGGGGGGAGGGCAGTTCTTC.

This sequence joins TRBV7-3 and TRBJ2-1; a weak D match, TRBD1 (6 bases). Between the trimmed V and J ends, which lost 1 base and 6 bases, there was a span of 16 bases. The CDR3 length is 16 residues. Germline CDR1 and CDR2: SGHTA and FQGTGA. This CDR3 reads CASSLSSRGSLNEQFF. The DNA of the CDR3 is TGTGCCAGCAGCTTAAGTAGCAGGGGATCGCTCAATGAGCAGTTCTTC.

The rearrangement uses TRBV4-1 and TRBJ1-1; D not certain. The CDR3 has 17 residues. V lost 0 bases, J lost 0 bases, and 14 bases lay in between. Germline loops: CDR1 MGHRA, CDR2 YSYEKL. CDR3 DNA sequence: TGCGCCAGCAGCCAAGATAGGGCGAGGGTCATGAACACTGAAGCTTTCTTT. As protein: CASSQDRARVMNTEAFF.

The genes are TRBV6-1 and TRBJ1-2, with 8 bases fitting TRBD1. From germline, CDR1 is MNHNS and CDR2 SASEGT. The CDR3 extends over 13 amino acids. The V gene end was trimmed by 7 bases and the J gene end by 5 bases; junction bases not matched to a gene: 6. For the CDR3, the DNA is TGTGCCAGCAACCCAGGGGGCACGTATGGCTACACCTTC. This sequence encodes CASNPGGTYGYTF.

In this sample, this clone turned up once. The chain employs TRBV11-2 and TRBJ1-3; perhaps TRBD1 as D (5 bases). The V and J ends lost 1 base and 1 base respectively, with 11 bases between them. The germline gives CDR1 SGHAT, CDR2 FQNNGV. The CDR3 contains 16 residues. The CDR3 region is CASSLGYRGSGNTIYF. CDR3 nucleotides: TGTGCCAGCAGCTTAGGATACCGGGGGTCTGGAAACACCATATATTTT.

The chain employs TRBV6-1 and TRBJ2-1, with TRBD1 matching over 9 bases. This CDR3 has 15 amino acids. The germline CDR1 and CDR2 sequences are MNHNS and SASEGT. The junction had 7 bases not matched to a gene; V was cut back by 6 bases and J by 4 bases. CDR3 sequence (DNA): TGTGCCAGCAGCACCGGGACAGGGATTTACAATGAGCAGTTCTTC. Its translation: CASSTGTGIYNEQFF.

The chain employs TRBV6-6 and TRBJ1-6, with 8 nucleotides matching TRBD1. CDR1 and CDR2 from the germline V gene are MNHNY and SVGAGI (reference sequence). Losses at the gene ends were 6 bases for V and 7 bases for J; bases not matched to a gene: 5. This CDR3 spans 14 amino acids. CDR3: CASRRDRLNSPLHF. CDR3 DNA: TGTGCCAGCAGAAGGGACAGGCTAAATTCACCCCTCCACTTT.

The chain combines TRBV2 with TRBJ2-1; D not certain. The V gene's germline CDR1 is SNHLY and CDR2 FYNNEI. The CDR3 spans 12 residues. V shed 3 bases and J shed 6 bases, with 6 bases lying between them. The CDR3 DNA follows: TGTGCCAGCAGTGATAGCCTCAATGAGCAGTTCTTC. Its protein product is CASSDSLNEQFF.